This T cell receptor (beta chain) was captured in a study of cytomegalovirus exposure and HLA in healthy donors. Study in general: Some 85 million unique TCRs from HLA-typed donors were held in an early data release.

The PCR contained 60 Vbeta and 13 Jbeta primers. Libraries were prepared by immunoSEQ multiplex PCR; TCRdb keeps only in-frame clonotypes and omits some of them. The sample lists 100,000 to 150,000 clones, 84% occurring once. Germline-derived CDR1 and CDR2 are SGHVS and FNYEAQ. CDR3 length: 18 residues. V was pared by 0 bases and J by 7 bases, with 16 bases of the junction left unmatched. Although they were nominally healthy when sampled, donors likely had unrecorded immune exposures. General study results and limits: Evidence from a later analysis indicated that most CMV-associated TCR beta chains looked HLA-restricted.

A word on this clone: Its antigen is unknown.

The specimen sequenced was PBMCs. The chain recombines TRBV7-6 with TRBJ1-1; 8 bases map to TRBD1. This receptor was obtained from a middle-aged man in good health and CMV-seronegative. CDR3 nucleotides: TGTGCCAGCAGCTTAGCAGGCCAGGGGGCATTGAGGGACGGTGAAGCTTTCTTT. It yields the protein CASSLAGQGALRDGEAFF.